A single sample is the source of the 31 T cell receptor beta chains below, sequenced in a study of cytomegalovirus exposure and HLA in healthy donors. This PCR relied on a set of 60 Vbeta primers and 13 Jbeta primers. Clones were read by immunoSEQ multiplex PCR, and TCRdb kept only the in-frame ones, dropping some. This table has some 180,000 clones, roughly 87% appearing once. The sample was PBMCs. The origin of the receptors is a boy aged 2 to 10 in good health and CMV-seronegative.

The table lists this clone with a count of one. A read error may produce the germline difference seen at one junction end. The chain carries TRBV4-1 and TRBJ2-2, with D unresolved. Germline V gene sequence: CDR1 MGHRA, CDR2 YSYEKL. This CDR3 is 15 amino acids long. The DNA of the CDR3 is TGCGCCAGCTGCCAAGGGCCGAAGAACACCGGGGAGCTGTTTTTT. This encodes CASCQGPKNTGELFF.

The chain is built from TRBV7-9 and TRBJ2-6; 7 positions match TRBD1. With V trimmed by 5 bases and J by 1 base, 11 bases remained unmatched. Germline assignment: CDR1 SEHNR and CDR2 FQNEAQ (reference sequence). The CDR3 totals 18 residues. CDR3 in DNA: TGTGCCAGCAGCGCGGACAGGTCCTTTCCTTCTGGGGCCAACGTCCTGACTTTC. It is translated as CASSADRSFPSGANVLTF.

The chain is built from TRBV18 and TRBJ2-4, with 8 bases that match TRBD1. From germline, CDR1 is KGHSH and CDR2 LQKENI. V was pared by 3 bases and J by 6 bases, with 10 bases of the junction left unmatched. The CDR3 runs 16 residues. The CDR3 sequence: CASSPRTGRLGNIQYF. The CDR3 DNA is TGTGCCAGCTCACCCCGGACAGGGAGGCTTGGAAACATTCAGTACTTC. Variable domain in full (rest from reference TRBV18 and TRBJ2-4): NAGVMQNPRHLVRRRGQEARLRCSPMKGHSHVYWYRQLPEEGLKFMVYLQKENIIDESGMPKERFSAEFPKEGPSILRIQQVVRGDSAAYFCASSPRTGRLGNIQYFGAGTRLSVL.

A single count supports this clone. The chain is built from TRBV19 and TRBJ1-2; D is unclear. Germline CDR1 is LNHDA and CDR2 is SQIVND (reference sequence). Trimming left V 5 bases short and J 8 bases short, with 18 bases between. The CDR3 is made up of 14 amino acids. The CDR3 is CASSYEAVTEGYTF. The CDR3 bases are TGTGCCAGTAGTTATGAGGCCGTCACGGAGGGCTACACCTTC.

The rearrangement uses TRBV7-9 and TRBJ2-7, with no clear D. V was clipped by 5 bases and J by 6 bases, with 8 bases between them. Germline-derived CDR1 and CDR2 are SEHNR and FQNEAQ (reference sequence). This CDR3 is 11 amino acids long. In DNA form, the CDR3 reads TGTGCCAGCAGCCCATTGAGCGAGCAGTACTTC. This sequence encodes CASSPLSEQYF.

The chain carries TRBV10-2 and TRBJ2-7; D may be TRBD1 (6 bases). The CDR3 contains 15 residues. CDR1 and CDR2 (germline): WSHSY, SAAADI. V lost 5 bases to trimming and J lost 3 bases, with 17 bases between them. CDR3 residues: CASSKDRLTLYEQYF. The CDR3 DNA is TGCGCCAGCAGTAAAGACAGGTTGACTCTCTACGAGCAGTACTTC.

The chain uses TRBV9 and TRBJ1-2, with a possible D match to TRBD1 (5 bases). The germline V and J ends were trimmed by 2 bases and 8 bases, with 28 bases remaining between them. The germline gives CDR1 SGDLS, CDR2 YYNGEE. The CDR3 has 18 amino acids. The CDR3 region is CASSVGGAGTTIAGGYTF. The DNA for the CDR3 is TGTGCCAGCAGCGTCGGTGGGGCGGGAACTACTATCGCGGGCGGCTACACCTTC.

This chain joins TRBV7-9 and TRBJ2-3, with D possibly being TRBD2 (5 bases). The CDR3 loop spans 16 amino acids. Germline V lookup: CDR1 SEHNR, CDR2 FQNEAQ (reference sequence). V dropped 7 bases and J dropped 4 bases, with 21 bases sitting between them. The CDR3: CASTGVWTPPADTQYF. DNA of the CDR3: TGTGCCAGCACCGGGGTTTGGACTCCCCCGGCAGATACGCAGTATTTT.

The chain links TRBV5-1 to TRBJ2-7; unclear D gene. CDR1 is SGHRS, CDR2 YFSETQ, per germline. V was shortened by 2 bases and J by 2 bases, with 8 bases between the two germline ends. The CDR3 loop spans 13 amino acids. CDR3 loop: CASSFRHTYEQYF. Written as DNA, the CDR3 is TGCGCCAGCAGCTTCCGACACACCTACGAGCAGTACTTC.

The chain couples TRBV5-8 to TRBJ2-3; 8 nucleotides align to TRBD1. The CDR3 extends over 16 amino acids. Germline V gene data show CDR1 as SGHTS and CDR2 as YDEGEE. V gave up 3 bases and J gave up 9 bases; unmatched junction bases: 15. The CDR3 spells CASSSFPTQGAGTQYF. CDR3 bases: TGTGCCAGCAGCTCTTTTCCCACCCAGGGGGCCGGGACGCAGTATTTT. Full variable domain (outside the CDR3, taken from reference TRBV5-8 and TRBJ2-3): EAGVTQSPTHLIKTRGQQATLRCSPISGHTSVYWYQQALGLGLQFLLWYDEGEERNRGNFPPRFSGRQFPNYSSELNVNALELEDSALYLCASSSFPTQGAGTQYFGPGTRLTVL.

The chain combines TRBV20-1 with TRBJ2-1; no reliable D call. The CDR3 spans 11 residues. CDR1 DFQATT and CDR2 SNEGSKA come from the germline V gene (reference sequence). Trimming left V 4 bases short and J 7 bases short, with 8 bases between. CDR3 region: CSATPTNEQFF. DNA of the CDR3: TGCAGTGCTACCCCAACTAATGAGCAGTTCTTC.

V gene TRBV14 combines with J gene TRBJ2-7, with 9 positions matching TRBD1. V gave up 4 bases and J gave up 2 bases; unmatched junction bases: 9. Germline lookup yields CDR1 SGHDN and CDR2 FVKESK. The CDR3 loop spans 16 amino acids. The CDR3 bases are TGTGCCAGCAGCCCGGGGCCGGGACAGGGCACCTACGAGCAGTACTTC. Translated: CASSPGPGQGTYEQYF.

This clone was counted a single time. The rearrangement uses TRBV7-8 and TRBJ2-7; D is unresolved. CDR3 size: 13 residues. Trimming pared 1 base from V and 3 bases from J, leaving 7 bases between. Looked up from germline, CDR1 is SGHVS and CDR2 is FQNEAQ. DNA for the CDR3: TGTGCCAGCAGCTTAGTAACGGGCTACGAGCAGTACTTC. Translated: CASSLVTGYEQYF.

The V call is TRBV4-1, the J call TRBJ1-1, with 8 bases that match TRBD1. This CDR3 has 15 amino acids. The germline CDR1 and CDR2 sequences are MGHRA and YSYEKL. The V and J ends lost 1 base and 8 bases, in that order; junction bases with no gene match: 9. The CDR3 DNA sequence: TGCGCCAGCAGCCAAGTATTTTCAGGGGGCCCCGAAGCTTTCTTT. The encoded protein is CASSQVFSGGPEAFF.

V and J are TRBV19 and TRBJ1-3; D perhaps matches TRBD1 (6 bases). Germline CDR1 and CDR2: LNHDA and SQIVND (reference sequence). The CDR3 has 17 residues. Deletions cut 5 bases from V and 6 bases from J, with 23 bases between. As DNA, the CDR3 is TGTGCCAGTAGTCCCCACCCCAGCAGGACAGACAAAAACACCATATATTTT. Translation gives CASSPHPSRTDKNTIYF.

The chain is built from TRBV7-9 and TRBJ1-2; perhaps TRBD1 as D (5 bases). V was cut by 5 bases and J by 0 bases, with 10 bases left in between. The CDR3 has 14 amino acids. Germline values: CDR1 SEHNR, CDR2 FQNEAQ (reference sequence). The CDR3 sequence: CASSRTTANYGYTF. CDR3 nucleotide sequence: TGTGCCAGCAGCCGCACGACAGCTAACTATGGCTACACCTTC.

The V call is TRBV11-2, the J call TRBJ1-1, with 8 bases matching TRBD1. The V gene end was trimmed by 5 bases and the J gene end by 6 bases; junction bases not matched to a gene: 8. This CDR3 is built from 14 residues. The germline CDR1 and CDR2 sequences are SGHAT and FQNNGV. CDR3 coding DNA: TGTGCCAGCAGCGTCAGACAGGGGATCGCTGAAGCTTTCTTT. Protein sequence: CASSVRQGIAEAFF.

The rearrangement joins TRBV6-1 to TRBJ2-1, with 7 bases fitting TRBD2. CDR1 and CDR2 from the germline V gene are MNHNS and SASEGT. The CDR3 extends over 11 amino acids. V lost 8 bases, J lost 12 bases, and 7 bases stayed unmatched. As DNA, the CDR3 is TGTGCCAGCGGGGCGGGAGTAACGCAGTTCTTC. As protein: CASGAGVTQFF.

The chain carries TRBV18 and TRBJ1-1, with 9 nucleotides matching TRBD1. The CDR3 length is 16 residues. V lost 3 bases to trimming and J lost 7 bases; unmatched junction nucleotides: 12. Germline CDR1 and CDR2: KGHSH and LQKENI. Here the CDR3 DNA reads TGTGCCAGCTCACCCGTCACCGGGACAGGGAGGGGTGAAGCTTTCTTT. Its protein is CASSPVTGTGRGEAFF.

The chain recombines TRBV5-4 with TRBJ2-5; a weak D match, TRBD2 (6 bases). V was trimmed by 0 bases and J by 6 bases, leaving 18 bases between them. Germline V gene sequence: CDR1 SGHNT, CDR2 YYREEE (reference sequence). CDR3 length: 16 amino acids. CDR3 coding DNA: TGTGCCAGCAGCTTGGCGTCCGGGGGAGGTACGAAGACCCAGTACTTC. Translation gives CASSLASGGGTKTQYF.

The rearrangement links TRBV6-1 to TRBJ2-2; 7 nucleotides line up with TRBD2. Germline V gene data show CDR1 as MNHNS and CDR2 as SASEGT. With V trimmed by 10 bases and J by 1 base, 9 bases remained unmatched. CDR3 length: 15 amino acids. Written as DNA, the CDR3 is TGTGCCACCAAACCGGGAGGACAGAACACCGGGGAGCTGTTTTTT. Translated: CATKPGGQNTGELFF.

This chain joins TRBV30 and TRBJ2-2, with D unresolved. The CDR3 totals 13 residues. Germline V gene lookup returns CDR1 GTSNPN and CDR2 SVGIG (reference sequence). Trimming removed 4 bases at V and 0 bases at J, with 6 bases between. CDR3 in amino acids: CAWIPANTGELFF. CDR3 coding DNA: TGTGCCTGGATCCCCGCGAACACCGGGGAGCTGTTTTTT.

CDR3 sequence: CASSSPGLRDRDGYTF. CDR3 sequence (DNA): TGTGCCAGCAGTTCCCCAGGATTGCGGGATAGGGATGGCTACACCTTC. The J gene is TRBJ1-2, the V gene TRBV6-6; unclear D gene. In germline, CDR1 is MNHNY, CDR2 SVGAGI (reference sequence). V gave up 4 bases and J gave up 6 bases, with 21 bases separating them. The CDR3 sequence is 16 residues long.

This clone was picked up a small number of times. This chain connects TRBV9 to TRBJ2-2; perhaps TRBD1 as D (6 bases). V was pared by 2 bases and J by 0 bases, with 8 bases between. This CDR3 has 15 amino acids. From germline, CDR1 is SGDLS and CDR2 YYNGEE. The CDR3 protein is CASSVTGSNTGELFF. As DNA, the CDR3 is TGTGCCAGCAGCGTTACAGGGTCGAACACCGGGGAGCTGTTTTTT. The variable domain in full, with the rest retrieved from reference TRBV9 and TRBJ2-2, is DSGVTQTPKHLITATGQRVTLRCSPRSGDLSVYWYQQSLDQGLQFLIQYYNGEERAKGNILERFSAQQFPDLHSELNLSSLELGDSALYFCASSVTGSNTGELFFGEGSRLTVL.

CDR3 residues: CASSPGYMNTEAFF. CDR3 sequence (DNA): TGTGCCAGCAGTCCGGGATATATGAACACTGAAGCTTTCTTT. The chain has TRBV6-5 and TRBJ1-1; D uncertain. The V end lost 5 bases, the J end lost 0 bases, and 10 bases lay between the germline ends. Germline values: CDR1 MNHEY, CDR2 SVGAGI. CDR3 length: 14 residues.

This chain connects TRBV27 to TRBJ2-3; D perhaps matches TRBD2 (5 bases). This CDR3 is built from 13 residues. Germline V gene data show CDR1 as MNHEY and CDR2 as SMNVEV (reference sequence). Between the trimmed V and J ends, which lost 3 bases and 4 bases, there was a span of 8 bases. The chain's CDR3 is CASSLLAPDTQYF. CDR3 DNA: TGTGCCAGCAGTTTGCTAGCCCCAGATACGCAGTATTTT.

The chain's CDR3 is CASSLGAGQETQYF. The CDR3 nucleotides read TGCGCCAGCAGCTTGGGGGCGGGCCAAGAGACCCAGTACTTC. The rearrangement uses TRBV5-1 and TRBJ2-5; weak D call: TRBD2 (5 bases). Trimming left V 0 bases short and J 1 base short, with 7 bases between. Germline values: CDR1 SGHRS, CDR2 YFSETQ. The CDR3 extends over 14 amino acids.

V usage is TRBV6-1 and J usage is TRBJ2-7; 8 bases match TRBD1. CDR1 and CDR2 from the germline V gene are MNHNS and SASEGT. V lost 5 bases and J lost 4; bases outside the gene matches: 7. The CDR3 sequence is 14 residues long. In DNA form, the CDR3 reads TGTGCCAGCAGTACTGGACAGGGCGGGTACGAGCAGTACTTC. It yields the protein CASSTGQGGYEQYF.

With regard to this clone: Because the CDR3 is missing its conserved closing phenylalanine or tryptophan, this is likely a read error. The genes are TRBV4-1 and TRBJ2-7; tentative D call: TRBD1 (6 bases). This CDR3 region has 14 residues. V was clipped by 4 bases and J by 3 bases, with 13 bases between them. Germline CDR1 is MGHRA and CDR2 is YSYEKL. CDR3 sequence (DNA): TGCGCCAGCAGCCTTACTGAGGGGGACTACGAGCAGTACCTC. This encodes CASSLTEGDYEQYL.

With regard to this clone: At one end, the junction sequence differs from germline, possibly due to a read error. The chain couples TRBV7-9 to TRBJ1-2; perhaps TRBD1 as D (6 bases). The CDR3 has 16 residues. The germline V gene encodes CDR1 SEHNR and CDR2 FQNEAQ (reference sequence). The DNA for the CDR3 is TGTTCCAGCAGCTTAGTGGCTCAGGGGACTAACTATGGCTACACCTTC. Translated: CSSSLVAQGTNYGYTF.

The chain is built from TRBV28 and TRBJ2-7, with D possibly being TRBD1 (6 bases). Germline V gene sequence: CDR1 MDHEN, CDR2 SYDVKM. This CDR3 is built from 12 residues. V lost 7 bases and J 5 bases, leaving 12 bases between the germline ends. CDR3 nucleotide sequence: TGTGCCAGCACCTCAGGGGAACACGAGCAGTACTTC. Protein sequence: CASTSGEHEQYF.